Reported below is one T cell receptor beta chain. Trimming removed 4 bases from V and 10 bases from J; junction bases left unmatched: 5. Germline-derived CDR1 and CDR2 are LGHDT and YNNKEL (reference sequence). The CDR3 totals 14 residues. TCRdb's table, derived via immunoSEQ multiplex PCR, lists solely in-frame clones and lacks some. The sample includes over 250,000 clones, approximately 85% seen only once; the top ten take 11%. The sample originates from a study of blood T cell repertoires in COVID-19. The TCR comes from a woman between 65 and 79 years old with acute or convalescent COVID-19. The sequencing input was peripheral blood. This sequence joins TRBV3-1 (or the pseudogene TRBV3-2) and TRBJ1-6; the match to TRBD1 covers 9 bases. DNA for the CDR3: TGTGCCAGCAGCCTGGGACAGGGAGGGTCACCCCTCCACTTT. Residues: CASSLGQGGSPLHF.